This T cell receptor (beta chain) stems from a study of CD8+ T cells in alopecia areata. Regarding the study as a whole: Lesional scalp, notably in alopecia totalis/universalis, had clonality above that of normal scalp.

The CDR3 extends over 16 amino acids. With V trimmed by 1 base and J by 3 bases, 6 bases remained unmatched. The germline gives CDR1 LGHNA, CDR2 YSLEER. In each case, RNA was isolated and then reverse transcribed into cDNA as the sequencing template. The repertoire was sequenced with immunoSEQ multiplex PCR; TCRdb's copy has only in-frame clones and lacks some. Here the sample spans 4,500 to 5,000 clones, roughly 90% being singletons. Of note for this clone: The antigen remains unidentified.

Treatment specified: oral pan-JAK inhibitor, 5-10 mg twice daily. Peripheral blood, together with lesional scalp punch biopsies, was collected from alopecia areata patients. V gene TRBV4-3 combines with J gene TRBJ2-5; 9 positions match TRBD1. The sequence was obtained from a human donor with alopecia areata. The sequencing used skin, collected at week 4, from a patient treated with tofacitinib. The CDR3 spells CASSQGTGVNEETQYF. The CDR3 nucleotides are TGCGCCAGCAGCCAAGGGACAGGGGTAAATGAAGAGACCCAGTACTTC.